A selection of T cell receptor beta chains follows, all from one sample in a study of OX40 agonist ivuxolimab in advanced cancers. Profiled with immunoSEQ multiplex PCR; TCRdb holds only in-frame clones, not every one. The sample shows 70,000 to 95,000 clones, around 90% of them seen only once. The source material was CD4+ or CD8+ T cells sorted from blood, sampled in a trial of the OX40 agonist ivuxolimab. The receptors were gathered from an adult with an advanced solid tumor such as melanoma, head and neck, liver or kidney cancer. Both conserved end residues are part of each CDR3. The D gene is left open where the match is weak. Rows may omit the clone size; those that give it use once, few, many or a size class.

NA	TRBV7-2	TRBD2	TRBJ2-3	CASSLGLAGATQYF	TGTGCCAGCAGCCTGGGACTAGCTGGGGCTACGCAGTATTTT
NA	TRBV4-1	TRBD1	TRBJ2-7	CASRSIGQGNDEQYF	TGCGCCAGCAGATCAATCGGACAGGGCAACGACGAGCAGTACTTC
NA	TRBV5-4	NA	TRBJ2-1	CASSLKGNEQFF	TGTGCCAGCAGCTTAAAAGGGAATGAGCAGTTCTTC
NA	TRBV6-5	TRBD2	TRBJ2-1	CASSYSSSGDYNEQFF	TGTGCCAGCAGTTACTCGTCGAGCGGGGACTACAATGAGCAGTTCTTC
NA	TRBV5-1	TRBD1	TRBJ1-5	CASSLGRQGNSNQPQHF	TGCGCCAGCAGCTTGGGAAGACAGGGGAATAGCAATCAGCCCCAGCATTTT
NA	TRBV5-1	NA	TRBJ2-7	CASSVRDPSSYEQYF	TGCGCCAGCAGCGTCCGGGACCCAAGCTCCTACGAGCAGTACTTC
NA	TRBV9	TRBD2	TRBJ2-7	CASSPRLAGVYEQYF	TGTGCCAGCAGCCCACGACTAGCGGGAGTCTACGAGCAGTACTTC
NA	TRBV28	NA	TRBJ2-7	CASSPLPYEQYF	TGTGCCAGCAGTCCGCTTCCTTACGAGCAGTACTTC
NA	TRBV6-1	NA	TRBJ1-1	CASRRQLNTEAFF	TGTGCCAGCAGAAGACAGCTGAACACTGAAGCTTTCTTT
NA	TRBV2	TRBD2	TRBJ2-3	CASSYQAGITRDTQYF	TGTGCCAGCAGTTATCAAGCGGGAATTACTAGAGATACGCAGTATTTT
NA	TRBV5-1	NA	TRBJ1-5	CASSLGQVDQPQHF	TGCGCCAGCAGCTTGGGACAGGTTGATCAGCCCCAGCATTTT
NA	TRBV28	NA	TRBJ2-7	CASSWGRGANYEQYF	TGTGCCAGCAGTTGGGGGCGGGGCGCCAACTACGAGCAGTACTTC
NA	TRBV15	TRBD2	TRBJ2-3	CATGGTSGITDTQYF	TGTGCCACCGGAGGGACTAGCGGGATAACAGATACGCAGTATTTT
NA	TRBV7-2	NA	TRBJ1-1	CASSPSDLDTEAFF	TGTGCCAGCAGCCCCTCTGACCTGGACACTGAAGCTTTCTTT
NA	TRBV7-3	NA	TRBJ2-7	CASTASHYEQYF	TGTGCCAGCACCGCTAGTCACTACGAGCAGTACTTC
NA	TRBV27	NA	TRBJ1-1	CATGTFNTEAFF	TGTGCCACCGGGACTTTTAACACTGAAGCTTTCTTT
NA	TRBV7-6	NA	TRBJ2-1	CASSSSSYNEQFF	TGTGCCAGCAGCTCAAGCTCCTACAATGAGCAGTTCTTC
NA	TRBV27	NA	TRBJ1-6	CASSRDRPNSPLHF	TGTGCCAGCTCACGTGACAGACCTAATTCACCCCTCCACTTT
NA	TRBV11-3	NA	TRBJ1-2	CASSDKRGLGYTF	TGTGCCAGCAGCGATAAAAGGGGTCTTGGCTACACCTTC
NA	TRBV21-1	NA	TRBJ2-2	CASSKKGGETSGSHLGELFF	TGTGCCAGCAGCAAAAAAGGTGGGGAAACTAGCGGGAGTCATCTCGGGGAGCTGTTTTTT
few	TRBV9	NA	TRBJ2-2	CASSVDFHTGELFF	TGTGCCAGCAGCGTAGACTTCCACACCGGGGAGCTGTTTTTT
NA	TRBV4-1	NA	TRBJ2-7	CASSLRTPDYEQYF	TGCGCCAGCAGCCTAAGAACACCTGACTACGAGCAGTACTTC
NA	TRBV11-2	TRBD1	TRBJ1-5	CASSGGTGANQPQHF	TGTGCCAGCAGCGGAGGGACAGGGGCTAATCAGCCCCAGCATTTT
NA	TRBV19	TRBD2	TRBJ2-1	CASSIGGTSPYNEQFF	TGTGCCAGTAGTATAGGGGGGACTAGTCCTTACAATGAGCAGTTCTTC
NA	TRBV11-3	TRBD2	TRBJ2-4	CASSLDQIAGGQGNIQYF	TGTGCCAGCAGCTTAGATCAAATAGCGGGAGGGCAAGGAAACATTCAGTACTTC
NA	TRBV7-3	NA	TRBJ2-7	CASSPDAHSGRYEQYF	TGTGCCAGCAGCCCAGACGCTCACAGCGGACGCTACGAGCAGTACTTC
NA	TRBV9	TRBD1	TRBJ2-5	CASSPQGRDSRETQYF	TGTGCCAGCAGCCCCCAGGGCCGGGACAGCAGAGAGACCCAGTACTTC
NA	TRBV4-1	TRBD1	TRBJ1-1	CASNRREGQMNTEAFF	TGCGCCAGCAATCGAAGGGAGGGACAGATGAACACTGAAGCTTTCTTT
NA	TRBV7-6	NA	TRBJ2-2	CASSLGAVGELFF	TGTGCCAGCAGCTTAGGGGCAGTTGGGGAGCTGTTTTTT
once	TRBV6-5	NA	TRBJ1-1	CASFLARNTEAFF	TGTGCCAGCTTTCTCGCCCGGAACACTGAAGCTTTCTTT
NA	TRBV6-5	NA	TRBJ2-3	CASSYSEQSTDTQYF	TGTGCCAGCAGTTACTCAGAGCAAAGCACAGATACGCAGTATTTT
NA	TRBV7-9	NA	TRBJ1-1	CASSLGIDEAFF	TGTGCCAGCAGCTTAGGGATTGATGAAGCTTTCTTT
few	TRBV28	NA	TRBJ1-2	CASITLGHHYGYTF	TGTGCCAGCATAACCTTAGGACACCACTATGGCTACACCTTC
NA	TRBV5-1	NA	TRBJ2-7	CASSHQGQSYEQYF	TGCGCCAGCAGCCACCAAGGACAGTCCTACGAGCAGTACTTC
NA	TRBV6-5	NA	TRBJ1-1	CASSYGRGNTEAFF	TGTGCCAGCAGTTACGGGAGGGGAAACACTGAAGCTTTCTTT
NA	TRBV11-2	TRBD2	TRBJ2-7	CASTSGYYEQYF	TGTGCCTCGACTAGCGGATATTACGAGCAGTACTTC
NA	TRBV6-5	NA	TRBJ1-2	CASRPLNYGYTF	TGTGCCAGCAGGCCCCTTAACTATGGCTACACCTTC
NA	TRBV9	NA	TRBJ2-5	CASSVGAKHQETQYF	TGTGCCAGCAGCGTAGGGGCAAAACACCAAGAGACCCAGTACTTC
NA	TRBV6-9	NA	TRBJ1-4	CASSYWHQINEKLFF	TGTGCCAGCAGTTATTGGCATCAGATTAATGAAAAACTGTTTTTT
NA	TRBV5-1	TRBD1	TRBJ2-7	CASSPPGQNYEQYF	TGCGCCAGCAGCCCCCCGGGACAGAACTACGAGCAGTACTTC
NA	TRBV30	TRBD2	TRBJ2-1	CAWRKAGGRYEQFF	TGTGCCTGGAGAAAAGCGGGAGGGAGGTATGAGCAGTTCTTC
NA	TRBV10-1	NA	TRBJ2-1	CASSEAGYNEQFF	TGCGCCAGCAGTGAGGCCGGCTACAATGAGCAGTTCTTC
NA	TRBV7-8	NA	TRBJ1-5	CASSLLGAQGLAQPQHF	TGTGCCAGCAGCTTATTGGGGGCACAGGGTCTTGCTCAGCCCCAGCATTTT
NA	TRBV11-3	NA	TRBJ2-7	CASSFLSAYEQYF	TGTGCCAGCAGCTTCCTTAGCGCTTACGAGCAGTACTTC
NA	TRBV10-2	NA	TRBJ1-4	CASTRLGDEKLFF	TGCGCCAGTACTCGGCTTGGGGATGAAAAACTGTTTTTT
NA	TRBV11-3	NA	TRBJ1-2	CASSWDTHGYTF	TGTGCCAGCAGCTGGGACACCCATGGCTACACCTTC
NA	TRBV19	TRBD2	TRBJ2-7	CASSMSSGSNYEQYF	TGTGCCAGTAGTATGTCAAGCGGGAGCAATTACGAGCAGTACTTC
NA	TRBV7-2	NA	TRBJ1-1	CASSLWGDTEAFF	TGTGCCAGCAGCTTGTGGGGAGACACTGAAGCTTTCTTT
NA	TRBV19	NA	TRBJ1-1	CASSTESLGEAFF	TGTGCCAGTAGTACCGAATCCTTGGGTGAAGCTTTCTTT
NA	TRBV19	TRBD2	TRBJ2-2	CASRHKPGLAGYTGELFF	TGTGCCAGTAGACACAAGCCGGGACTAGCGGGATACACCGGGGAGCTGTTTTTT
NA	TRBV6-4	TRBD2	TRBJ2-3	CASSDSSSGGTDTQYF	TGTGCCAGCAGTGACTCGAGTAGCGGGGGCACAGATACGCAGTATTTT
NA	TRBV27	NA	TRBJ2-7	CASVGRSYEQYF	TGTGCCAGCGTGGGGCGTTCCTACGAGCAGTACTTC
NA	TRBV5-1	NA	TRBJ1-1	CASSLDGGVGEAFF	TGCGCCAGCAGCTTGGATGGGGGCGTGGGGGAAGCTTTCTTT
NA	TRBV30	NA	TRBJ1-1	CAWRGGPEAFF	TGTGCCTGGAGGGGAGGGCCTGAAGCTTTCTTT